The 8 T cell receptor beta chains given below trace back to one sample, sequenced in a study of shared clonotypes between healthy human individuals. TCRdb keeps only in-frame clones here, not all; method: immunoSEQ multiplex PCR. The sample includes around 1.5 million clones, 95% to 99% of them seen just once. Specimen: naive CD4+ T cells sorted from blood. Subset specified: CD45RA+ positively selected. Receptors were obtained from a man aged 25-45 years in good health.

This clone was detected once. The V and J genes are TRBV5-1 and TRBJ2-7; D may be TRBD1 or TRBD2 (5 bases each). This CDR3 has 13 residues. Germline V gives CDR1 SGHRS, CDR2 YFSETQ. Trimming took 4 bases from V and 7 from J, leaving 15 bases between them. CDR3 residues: CASSPEGIWEQYF. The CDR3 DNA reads TGCGCCAGCAGCCCAGAGGGGATTTGGGAGCAGTACTTC.

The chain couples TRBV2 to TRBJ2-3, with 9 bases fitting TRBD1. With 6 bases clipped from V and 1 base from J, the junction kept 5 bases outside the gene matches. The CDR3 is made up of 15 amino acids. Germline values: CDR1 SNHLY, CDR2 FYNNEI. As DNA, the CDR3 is TGTGCCAGCAGGAGGAGGACAGGGGGCACAGATACGCAGTATTTT. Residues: CASRRRTGGTDTQYF.

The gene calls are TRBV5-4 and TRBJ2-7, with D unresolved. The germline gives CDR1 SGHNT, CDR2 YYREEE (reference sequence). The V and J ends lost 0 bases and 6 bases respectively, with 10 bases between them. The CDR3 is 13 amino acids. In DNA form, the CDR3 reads TGTGCCAGCAGCTTGGGTAAGCAGTTCGAGCAGTACTTC. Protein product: CASSLGKQFEQYF.

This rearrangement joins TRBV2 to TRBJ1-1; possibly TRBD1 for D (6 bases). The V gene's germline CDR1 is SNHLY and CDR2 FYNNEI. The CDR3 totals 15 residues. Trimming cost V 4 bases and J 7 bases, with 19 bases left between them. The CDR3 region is CASSARGRTKIEAFF. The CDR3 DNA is TGTGCCAGCAGTGCCCGGGGGCGCACAAAAATTGAAGCTTTCTTT.

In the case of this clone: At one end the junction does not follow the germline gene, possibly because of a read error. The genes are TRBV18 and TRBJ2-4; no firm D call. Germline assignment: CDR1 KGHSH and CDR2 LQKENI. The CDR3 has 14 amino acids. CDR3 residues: CASSPPSNENIQYF. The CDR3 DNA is TGTGCCAGCTCCCCACCCAGCAACGAAAACATTCAGTACTTC. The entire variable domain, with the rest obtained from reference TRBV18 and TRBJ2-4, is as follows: NAGVMQNPRHLVRRRGQEARLRCSPMKGHSHVYWYRQLPEEGLKFMVYLQKENIIDESGMPKERFSAEFPKEGPSILRIQQVVRGDSAAYFCASSPPSNENIQYFGAGTRLSVL.

In DNA form, the CDR3 reads TGTGCCAGCAGCTTAGGGCGACAGCTTCCCTACGAGCAGTACTTC. It yields the protein CASSLGRQLPYEQYF. J is TRBJ2-7 and V is TRBV7-2; D possibly corresponds to TRBD1 (5 bases). The CDR3 is 15 residues long. Germline CDR1 reads SGHTA; CDR2 reads FQGNSA. Trimming removed 1 base from V and 2 bases from J, with 12 bases in between.

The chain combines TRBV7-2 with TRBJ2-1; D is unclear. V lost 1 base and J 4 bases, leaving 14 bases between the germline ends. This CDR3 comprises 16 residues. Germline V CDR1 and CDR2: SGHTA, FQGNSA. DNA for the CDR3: TGTGCCAGCAGCTTAGAAGCGAGAGGCCGATACAATGAGCAGTTCTTC. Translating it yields CASSLEARGRYNEQFF.

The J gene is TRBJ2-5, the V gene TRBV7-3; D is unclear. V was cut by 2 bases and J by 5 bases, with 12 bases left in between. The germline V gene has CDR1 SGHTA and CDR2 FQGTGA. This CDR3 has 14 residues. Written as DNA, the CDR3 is TGTGCCAGCAGCTTATATGGCCCCCTGGAGACCCAGTACTTC. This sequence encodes CASSLYGPLETQYF.